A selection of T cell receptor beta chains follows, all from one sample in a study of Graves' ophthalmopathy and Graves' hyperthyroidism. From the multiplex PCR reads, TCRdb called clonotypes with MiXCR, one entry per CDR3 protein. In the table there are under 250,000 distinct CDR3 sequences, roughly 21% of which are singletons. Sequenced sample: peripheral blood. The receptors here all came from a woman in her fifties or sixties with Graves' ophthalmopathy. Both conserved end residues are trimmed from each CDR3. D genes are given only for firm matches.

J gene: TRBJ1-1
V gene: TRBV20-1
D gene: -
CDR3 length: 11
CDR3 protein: SALQGASTEAF

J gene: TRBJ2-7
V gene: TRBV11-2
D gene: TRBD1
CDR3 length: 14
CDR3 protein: ASSATGGGGSYEQY

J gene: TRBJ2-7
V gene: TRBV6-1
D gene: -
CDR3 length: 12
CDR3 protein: ASGDGTPRDEQY

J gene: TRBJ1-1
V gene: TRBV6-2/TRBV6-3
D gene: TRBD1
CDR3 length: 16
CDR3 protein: ASSYSRQGLLENTEAF

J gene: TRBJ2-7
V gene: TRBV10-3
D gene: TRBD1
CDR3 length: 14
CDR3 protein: AISDPGTGGSGEQY

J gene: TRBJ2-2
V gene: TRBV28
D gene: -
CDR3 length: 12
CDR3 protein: ASSGPELTGELF

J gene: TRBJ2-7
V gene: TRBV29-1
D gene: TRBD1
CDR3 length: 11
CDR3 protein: SVSTGVVYEQY

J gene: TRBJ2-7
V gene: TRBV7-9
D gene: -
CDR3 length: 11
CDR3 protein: ASSVADTYEQY

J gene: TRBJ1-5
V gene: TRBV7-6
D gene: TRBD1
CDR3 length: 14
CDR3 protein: ASSNGQGALNQPQH

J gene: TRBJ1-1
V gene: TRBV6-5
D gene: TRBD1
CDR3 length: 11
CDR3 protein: ASDRGEGTEAF

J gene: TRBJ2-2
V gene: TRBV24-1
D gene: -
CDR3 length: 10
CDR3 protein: ATRENTGELF

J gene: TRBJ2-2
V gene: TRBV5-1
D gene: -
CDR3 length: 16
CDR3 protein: ASRFRLGSRSNTGELF

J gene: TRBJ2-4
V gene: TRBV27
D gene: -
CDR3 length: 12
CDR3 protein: ASSPSVWGNIQY

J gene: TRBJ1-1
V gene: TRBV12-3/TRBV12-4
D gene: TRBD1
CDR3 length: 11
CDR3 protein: ASSGTANTEAF

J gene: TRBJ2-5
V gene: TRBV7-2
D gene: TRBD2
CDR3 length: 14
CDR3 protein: ASKRWAGAPVETQY

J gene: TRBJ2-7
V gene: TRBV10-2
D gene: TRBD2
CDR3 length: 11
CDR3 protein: ASRLAGAGEQY

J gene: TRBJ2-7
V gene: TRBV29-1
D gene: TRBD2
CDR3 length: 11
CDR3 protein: SVRLAGAYEQY